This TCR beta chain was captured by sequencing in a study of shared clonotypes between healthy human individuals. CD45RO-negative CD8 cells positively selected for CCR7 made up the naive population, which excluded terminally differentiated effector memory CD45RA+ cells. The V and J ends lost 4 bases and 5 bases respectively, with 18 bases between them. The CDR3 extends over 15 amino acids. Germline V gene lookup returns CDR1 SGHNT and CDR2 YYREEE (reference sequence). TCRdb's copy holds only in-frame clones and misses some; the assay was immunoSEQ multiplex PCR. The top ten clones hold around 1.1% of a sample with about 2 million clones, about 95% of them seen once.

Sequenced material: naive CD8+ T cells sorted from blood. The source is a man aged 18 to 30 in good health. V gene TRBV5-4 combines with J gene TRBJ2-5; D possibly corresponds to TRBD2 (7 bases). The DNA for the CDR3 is TGTGCCAGCAGCACCAACCCCGGGGGGCTGGAGACCCAGTACTTC. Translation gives CASSTNPGGLETQYF.